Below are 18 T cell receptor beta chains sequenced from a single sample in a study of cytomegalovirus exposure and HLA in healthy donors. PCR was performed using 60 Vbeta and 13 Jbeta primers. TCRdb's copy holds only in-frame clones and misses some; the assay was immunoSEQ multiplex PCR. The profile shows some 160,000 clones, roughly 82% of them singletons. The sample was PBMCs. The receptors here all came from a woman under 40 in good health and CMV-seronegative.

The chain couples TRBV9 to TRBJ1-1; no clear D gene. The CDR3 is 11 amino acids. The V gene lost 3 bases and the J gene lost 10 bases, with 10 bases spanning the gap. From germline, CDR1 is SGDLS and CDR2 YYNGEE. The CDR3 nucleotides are TGTGCCAGCAGCGGAACGGGAGGAGCTTTCTTT. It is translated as CASSGTGGAFF.

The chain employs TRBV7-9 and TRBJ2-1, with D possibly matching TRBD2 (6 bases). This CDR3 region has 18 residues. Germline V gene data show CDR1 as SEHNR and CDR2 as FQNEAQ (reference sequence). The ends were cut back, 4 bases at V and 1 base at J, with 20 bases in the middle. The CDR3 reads CASSSIHLANPSYNEQFF. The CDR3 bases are TGTGCCAGCAGCTCGATCCACCTAGCGAACCCATCCTACAATGAGCAGTTCTTC.

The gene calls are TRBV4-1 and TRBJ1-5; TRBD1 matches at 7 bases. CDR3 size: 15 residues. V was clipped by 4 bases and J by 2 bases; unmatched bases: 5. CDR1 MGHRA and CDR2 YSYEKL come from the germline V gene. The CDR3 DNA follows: TGCGCCAGCAGCCCCATAGGACAGGGCAATCAGCCCCAGCATTTT. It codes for CASSPIGQGNQPQHF.

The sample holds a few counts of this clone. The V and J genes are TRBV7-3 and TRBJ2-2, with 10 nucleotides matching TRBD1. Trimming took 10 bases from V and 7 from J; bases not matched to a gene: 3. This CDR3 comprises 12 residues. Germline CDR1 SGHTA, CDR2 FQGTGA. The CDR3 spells CATGTGVGELFF. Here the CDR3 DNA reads TGTGCCACAGGGACAGGGGTCGGGGAGCTGTTTTTT.

The CDR3: CASSTSNRPQETQYF. CDR3 sequence (DNA): TGTGCCAGCAGCACTAGCAACAGGCCCCAAGAGACCCAGTACTTC. The chain employs TRBV28 and TRBJ2-5, with a tentative D call TRBD2 (6 bases). This CDR3 is 15 amino acids long. V was shortened by 6 bases and J by 1 base, with 15 bases between the two germline ends. Germline assignment: CDR1 MDHEN and CDR2 SYDVKM.

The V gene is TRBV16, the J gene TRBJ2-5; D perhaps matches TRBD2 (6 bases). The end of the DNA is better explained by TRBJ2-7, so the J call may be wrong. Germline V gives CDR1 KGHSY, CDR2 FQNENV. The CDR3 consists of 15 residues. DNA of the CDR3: TGTGCCAGCAGCCAATTGGGAGGTTTCTCCTACGAGCAGTACTTC. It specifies CASSQLGGFSYEQYF.

The CDR3 protein is CASSLALGQGTTNEKLFF. CDR3 sequence (DNA): TGTGCCAGCAGCTTGGCCCTGGGACAGGGAACAACTAATGAAAAACTGTTTTTT. This chain links TRBV5-4 with TRBJ1-4; TRBD1 matches at 9 bases. V dropped 0 bases and J dropped 0; count of bases not matched to a gene: 6. CDR1 SGHNT and CDR2 YYREEE come from the germline V gene (reference sequence). The length of the CDR3 is 18 residues. The full variable domain, its missing parts supplied by reference TRBV5-4 and TRBJ1-4, is ETGVTQSPTHLIKTRGQQVTLRCSSQSGHNTVSWYQQALGQGPQFIFQYYREEENGRGNFPPRFSGLQFPNYSSELNVNALELDDSALYLCASSLALGQGTTNEKLFFGSGTQLSVL.

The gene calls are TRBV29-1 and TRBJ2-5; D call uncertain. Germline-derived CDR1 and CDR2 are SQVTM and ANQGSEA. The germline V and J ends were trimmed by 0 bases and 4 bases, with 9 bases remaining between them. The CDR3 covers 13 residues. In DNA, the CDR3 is TGCAGCGTTGAAGATCTTGCGAGAGAGACCCAGTACTTC. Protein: CSVEDLARETQYF.

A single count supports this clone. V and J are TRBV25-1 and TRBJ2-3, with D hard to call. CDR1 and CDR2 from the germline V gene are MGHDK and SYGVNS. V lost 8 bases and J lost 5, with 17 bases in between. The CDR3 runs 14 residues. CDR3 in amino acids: CASADSPTLDTQYF. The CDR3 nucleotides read TGTGCCAGCGCCGACTCCCCAACTCTAGATACGCAGTATTTT.

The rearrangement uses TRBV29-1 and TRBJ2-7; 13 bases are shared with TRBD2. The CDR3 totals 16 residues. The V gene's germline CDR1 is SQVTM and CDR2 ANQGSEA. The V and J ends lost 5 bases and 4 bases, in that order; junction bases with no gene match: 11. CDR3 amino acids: CSVKGTSGEKMYEQYF. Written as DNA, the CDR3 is TGCAGCGTTAAGGGGACTAGCGGGGAGAAAATGTACGAGCAGTACTTC.

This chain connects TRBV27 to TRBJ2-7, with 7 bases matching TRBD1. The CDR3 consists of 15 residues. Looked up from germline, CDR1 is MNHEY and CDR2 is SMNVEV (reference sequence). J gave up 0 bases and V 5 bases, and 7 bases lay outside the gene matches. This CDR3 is CASSRPGQTSYEQYF. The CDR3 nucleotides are TGTGCCAGCAGTAGGCCGGGACAGACCTCCTACGAGCAGTACTTC.

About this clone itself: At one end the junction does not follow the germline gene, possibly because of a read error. The CDR3 spells CASTTWDGGLNYGYPF. Here the CDR3 DNA reads TGTGCCAGCACCACTTGGGATGGGGGGTTAAACTATGGCTACCCCTTC. This chain connects TRBV5-6 to TRBJ1-2, with D tentatively TRBD1 (5 bases). The germline V gene encodes CDR1 SGHDT and CDR2 YYEEEE. The CDR3 contains 16 residues.

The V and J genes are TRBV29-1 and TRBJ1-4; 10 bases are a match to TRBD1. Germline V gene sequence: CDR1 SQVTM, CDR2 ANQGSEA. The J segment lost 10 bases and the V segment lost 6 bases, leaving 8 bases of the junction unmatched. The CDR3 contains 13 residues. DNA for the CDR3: TGCAGCGTCCAAAGCGGGGACAGGGGAAAACTGTTTTTT. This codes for CSVQSGDRGKLFF. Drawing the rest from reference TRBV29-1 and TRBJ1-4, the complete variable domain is SAVISQKPSRDICQRGTSLTIQCQVDSQVTMMFWYRQQPGQSLTLIATANQGSEATYESGFVIDKFPISRPNLTFSTLTVSNMSPEDSSIYLCSVQSGDRGKLFFGSGTQLSVL.

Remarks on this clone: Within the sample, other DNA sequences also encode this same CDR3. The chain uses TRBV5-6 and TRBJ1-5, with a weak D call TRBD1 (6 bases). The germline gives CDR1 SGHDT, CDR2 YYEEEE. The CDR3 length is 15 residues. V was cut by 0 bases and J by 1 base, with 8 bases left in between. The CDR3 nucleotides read TGTGCCAGCAGCTTGGGCCAGGGGAGCAATCAGCCCCAGCATTTT. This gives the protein CASSLGQGSNQPQHF.

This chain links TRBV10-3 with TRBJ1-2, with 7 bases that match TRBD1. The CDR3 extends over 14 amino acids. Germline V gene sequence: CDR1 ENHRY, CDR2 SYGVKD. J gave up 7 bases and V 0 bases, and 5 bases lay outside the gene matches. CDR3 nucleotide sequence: TGTGCCATCAGTGAGTCTACAGGGGCGCTTGGCTACACCTTC. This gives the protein CAISESTGALGYTF.

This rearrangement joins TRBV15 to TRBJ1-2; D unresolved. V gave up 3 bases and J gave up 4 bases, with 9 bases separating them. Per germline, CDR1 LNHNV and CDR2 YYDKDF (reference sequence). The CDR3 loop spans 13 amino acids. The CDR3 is CATSSGIRYGYTF. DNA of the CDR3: TGTGCCACCAGCAGCGGGATCCGCTATGGCTACACCTTC.

CDR3 sequence reads: CASSLGQGYFYGYTF. The CDR3 region has the DNA TGTGCCAGCAGCTTAGGACAGGGTTATTTCTATGGCTACACCTTC. The genes are TRBV13 and TRBJ1-2; D possibly corresponds to TRBD1 (6 bases). In germline, CDR1 is PRHDT, CDR2 FYEKMQ (reference sequence). This CDR3 contains 15 residues. Trimming removed 0 bases at V and 4 bases at J, with 12 bases between.

The DNA for the CDR3 is TGTGCCAGCAGCTTCAGCCCTACAGGTCAGGCGACCCAGTACTTC. It yields the protein CASSFSPTGQATQYF. The rearrangement uses TRBV9 and TRBJ2-5; D possibly corresponds to TRBD1 (5 bases). Trimming removed 4 bases at V and 7 bases at J, with 20 bases between. This CDR3 spans 15 amino acids. The germline V gene encodes CDR1 SGDLS and CDR2 YYNGEE.